The 32 T cell receptor beta chains in this list originate from one sample, sequenced in a study of breast tumors, draining lymph nodes, adjacent tissues. TCRdb re-derived calls from the multiplex PCR reads in MiXCR, one entry per CDR3 protein. The data contain 150,000 to 200,000 distinct CDR3 sequences, 25% to 40% of them singletons. Axillary draining lymph nodes of breast cancer patients supplied the node samples. The sample taken for sequencing was axillary lymph node tissue. The receptors were gathered from a female donor with breast cancer. Some clones in this sample may be carry-over from other donors' samples.

This clonotype was seen more than once but under ten times. V and J are TRBV3-1 and TRBJ1-5; 8 bases map to TRBD1. Per germline, CDR1 LGHDT and CDR2 YNNKEL (reference sequence). After removal of 4 bases from V and 8 bases from J, the junction contained 7 bases not matched to a gene. This CDR3 has 14 residues. In DNA form, the CDR3 reads TGTGCCAGCAGCCCCGGGACAGGCCCCGAGCCCCAGCATTTT. It yields the protein CASSPGTGPEPQHF. Variable domain in full (rest from reference TRBV3-1 and TRBJ1-5): DTAVSQTPKYLVTQMGNDKSIKCEQNLGHDTMYWYKQDSKKFLKIMFSYNNKELIINETVPNRFSPKSPDKAHLNLHINSLELGDSAVYFCASSPGTGPEPQHFGDGTRLSIL.

The chain employs TRBV20-1 and TRBJ2-3, with 14 bases matching TRBD2. Per germline, CDR1 DFQATT and CDR2 SNEGSKA (reference sequence). With V trimmed by 5 bases and J by 4 bases, 8 bases remained unmatched. CDR3 size: 16 residues. CDR3 bases: TGCAGTGCTTCCGAGACTAGCGGGGGGGCATCAGATACGCAGTATTTT. Translating it yields CSASETSGGASDTQYF.

This clonotype was found a few times. A junction boundary mismatches the germline segment, possibly from a read error. The rearrangement joins TRBV7-2 to TRBJ2-2; weak D call: TRBD2 (6 bases). The CDR3 extends over 19 amino acids. The germline V gene has CDR1 SGHTA and CDR2 FQGNSA. This chain's CDR3 is CASSLGPKWRGLNPGELFF. Written as DNA, the CDR3 is TGTGCCAGCAGCTTAGGGCCCAAGTGGAGGGGACTGAACCCCGGGGAGCTGTTTTTT.

The chain employs TRBV13 and TRBJ2-1, with a tentative D call TRBD2 (7 bases). The CDR3 length is 15 residues. Germline CDR1 is PRHDT and CDR2 is FYEKMQ (reference sequence). V lost 3 bases and J 7 bases, leaving 16 bases between the germline ends. The CDR3 sequence is CASSFLGGASNEQFF. The CDR3 coding sequence is TGTGCCAGCAGCTTCCTGGGGGGGGCGTCAAATGAGCAGTTCTTC.

The CDR3 DNA is TGTGCCAGCAGCTCAGGGGAGGTCTACGAGCAGTACTTC. It codes for CASSSGEVYEQYF. V and J are TRBV7-2 and TRBJ2-7; D is perhaps TRBD1 or TRBD2 (6 bases each). Germline V gene data show CDR1 as SGHTA and CDR2 as FQGNSA. This CDR3 is 13 amino acids long. The ends were cut back, 4 bases at V and 3 bases at J, with 10 bases in the middle.

In the case of this clonotype: This may arise from a read error, as a much more abundant clone is one base away. The gene calls are TRBV30 and TRBJ2-5, with D maybe TRBD1 (6 bases). CDR1 is GTSNPN and CDR2 is SVGIG in the germline V gene (reference sequence). The length of the CDR3 is 13 residues. The CDR3 loop is CAWRQGLGETLYF. In DNA form, the CDR3 reads TGTGCCTGGAGGCAGGGGTTAGGGGAGACCCTGTACTTC.

This clonotype showed up many times. The chain uses TRBV5-1 and TRBJ2-5; 8 nucleotides line up with TRBD2. With 0 bases clipped from V and 4 bases from J, the junction kept 11 bases outside the gene matches. Germline V CDR1 and CDR2: SGHRS, YFSETQ. CDR3 length equals 17 residues. This CDR3 reads CASSLAGLSGSRETQYF. CDR3 nucleotides: TGCGCCAGCAGCTTGGCCGGTTTGAGCGGGAGTCGAGAGACCCAGTACTTC.

This clonotype was picked up a small number of times. One base away lies a much larger clone, so this may be a sequencing read error. This sequence joins TRBV20-1 and TRBJ2-1; 10 bases line up with TRBD2. V trimming: 3 bases; J trimming: 9 bases; junction bases outside the gene matches: 8. The CDR3 extends over 14 amino acids. From germline, CDR1 is DFQATT and CDR2 SNEGSKA (reference sequence). CDR3 nucleotides: TGCAGTGCTAGTAGCACTAGCGGGACCCCTGAGCAGTTCTTC. Encoded protein: CSASSTSGTPEQFF.

This chain uses TRBV7-6 with TRBJ2-1, with 9 nucleotides matching TRBD2. Germline CDR1 SGHVS, CDR2 FNYEAQ. This CDR3 has 15 amino acids. V trimming: 5 bases; J trimming: 12 bases; junction bases outside the gene matches: 14. CDR3 DNA: TGTGCCAGCAGCCGTAGCGGGAGCGTGACAGATACGCAGTTCTTC. Its protein product is CASSRSGSVTDTQFF.

The chain is built from TRBV12-5 and TRBJ2-4; D is perhaps TRBD1 (6 bases). The germline V gene encodes CDR1 LGHNT and CDR2 FRNRAP. V was pared by 3 bases and J by 16 bases, with 19 bases between. CDR3 length: 13 residues. Written as DNA, the CDR3 is TGTGCTAGTGGTTTCTCTGCCCGGACAGACCGTTACTTC. This sequence encodes CASGFSARTDRYF.

The chain is built from TRBV6-2 or TRBV6-3 and TRBJ2-1, with 15 bases aligning to TRBD2. Looked up from germline, CDR1 is MNHEY and CDR2 is SVGEGT. V lost 2 bases to trimming and J lost 4 bases; unmatched junction nucleotides: 3. This CDR3 spans 17 amino acids. In DNA, the CDR3 is TGTGCCAGCAGTTACGGGGGGACTAGCGGGGGGTACAATGAGCAGTTCTTC. Its protein product is CASSYGGTSGGYNEQFF.

This clonotype was seen repeatedly, ten times or more. The chain has TRBV6-1 and TRBJ1-4; possible D gene TRBD1, 6 bases. From germline, CDR1 is MNHNS and CDR2 SASEGT. V was trimmed by 10 bases and J by 2 bases, leaving 14 bases between them. CDR3 length equals 14 residues. This CDR3 reads CAIRTGTTNEKLFF. The DNA for the CDR3 is TGTGCCATCCGAACAGGGACCACTAATGAAAAACTGTTTTTT.

About this clonotype: An end of the junction differs from the germline gene, which may be a read error. The CDR3 here is CASSPERARANYGCTF. Written as DNA, the CDR3 is TGTGCCAGTAGTCCGGAACGGGCCAGAGCTAACTATGGCTGCACCTTC. J is TRBJ1-2 and V is TRBV19; no clear D gene. CDR3 length: 16 amino acids. The germline CDR1 and CDR2 sequences are LNHDA and SQIVND (reference sequence).

As concerns this clonotype: A much larger clonotype is one base distant, so this may be a read error. This chain uses TRBV11-3 with TRBJ2-2; tentatively, D is TRBD1 (7 bases). The germline gives CDR1 SGHNT, CDR2 YENEEA. Trimming removed 4 bases at V and 6 bases at J, with 18 bases between. The CDR3 runs to 16 residues. This chain's CDR3 is CASSSGGTAVPGELFF. CDR3 nucleotides: TGTGCCAGCAGCTCAGGGGGGACAGCGGTCCCCGGGGAGCTGTTTTTT.

This clonotype was picked up many times. This CDR3 is CASNRRMNTGELFF. CDR3 bases: TGTGCCAGCAATCGGCGAATGAACACCGGGGAGCTGTTTTTT. V usage is TRBV27 and J usage is TRBJ2-2; D call uncertain. CDR1 is MNHEY and CDR2 is SMNVEV in the germline V gene (reference sequence). This CDR3 is 14 amino acids long. Trimming pared 7 bases from V and 1 base from J, leaving 10 bases between.

Ten or more counts support this clonotype. The chain joins TRBV20-1 to TRBJ2-7; D may be TRBD1 or TRBD2 (7 bases each). The germline V gene has CDR1 DFQATT and CDR2 SNEGSKA (reference sequence). V was cut by 0 bases and J by 10 bases, with 16 bases left in between. The CDR3 is made up of 13 amino acids. DNA for the CDR3: TGCAGTGCTAGAGACGGGGAGGGGGCCCTCCAGTACTTC. Residues: CSARDGEGALQYF.

The table lists this clonotype with many counts. The V call is TRBV6-6, the J call TRBJ2-5; D uncertain. The CDR3 has 12 residues. In germline, CDR1 is MNHNY, CDR2 SVGAGI (reference sequence). V was trimmed by 10 bases and J by 5 bases, leaving 14 bases between them. Here the CDR3 DNA reads TGTGCCACCGGGCAAAGTTGGGAGACCCAGTACTTC. Protein product: CATGQSWETQYF.

In the case of this clonotype: A much larger clone lies one base from this, so it may be a read error. The chain has TRBV11-3 and TRBJ2-3; tentative D call: TRBD2 (6 bases). The CDR3 totals 13 residues. CDR1 and CDR2 (germline): SGHNT, YENEEA. CDR3 nucleotide sequence: TGTGCCAGCAGCTTCCGGGAGAGAGATACGCAGTGTTTT. This gives the protein CASSFRERDTQCF.

This clonotype has more than one count but fewer than ten. A much larger clone differs from this one at a single base, so this may be a read error. J is TRBJ2-7 and V is TRBV20-1; TRBD1 aligns across 7 bases. This CDR3 comprises 13 residues. Germline V gene data show CDR1 as DFQATT and CDR2 as SNEGSKA (reference sequence). CDR3 amino acids: CSATGQVSYAQYF. The CDR3 DNA reads TGCAGTGCTACCGGACAGGTGAGCTACGCGCAGTACTTC.

The chain couples TRBV24-1 to TRBJ2-7; TRBD2 is a possible D gene (7 bases). Germline assignment: CDR1 KGHDR and CDR2 SFDVKD. The CDR3 sequence is 17 residues long. V was clipped by 4 bases and J by 6 bases, with 24 bases between them. CDR3 loop: CATSEEFGGGSSREQYF. Here the CDR3 DNA reads TGTGCCACCAGTGAGGAGTTTGGGGGGGGCTCTTCTCGCGAGCAGTACTTC.

The rearrangement uses TRBV29-1 and TRBJ2-2; 8 nucleotides agree with TRBD2. The CDR3 has 14 amino acids. Germline V gene sequence: CDR1 SQVTM, CDR2 ANQGSEA. Losses at the gene ends were 8 bases for V and 1 base for J; bases not matched to a gene: 6. The CDR3 region has the DNA TGCAGCTTGAATGCGGGGGGGAACACCGGGGAGCTGTTTTTT. This encodes CSLNAGGNTGELFF.

A remark on this clonotype: A much bigger clone sits one base away, suggesting this may be a read error. V and J are TRBV24-1 and TRBJ1-6; no clear D. The length of the CDR3 is 12 residues. Trimming pared 6 bases from V and 9 bases from J, leaving 8 bases between. CDR1 KGHDR and CDR2 SFDVKD come from the germline V gene. CDR3 DNA sequence: TGTGCCACCAGTACCCACAGTTCACCCCTCCACTTT. Protein product: CATSTHSSPLHF.

This sequence joins TRBV27 and TRBJ2-1; possibly TRBD2 for D (5 bases). There are 15 residues in the CDR3. Per the germline V gene, CDR1 is MNHEY and CDR2 is SMNVEV (reference sequence). The V end lost 5 bases, the J end lost 3 bases, and 14 bases lay between the germline ends. CDR3 protein: CASSGGGRDYNEQFF. Written as DNA, the CDR3 is TGTGCCAGCAGTGGCGGAGGCCGGGACTACAATGAGCAGTTCTTC.

This clonotype showed up many times. The V call is TRBV25-1, the J call TRBJ2-1; D may be TRBD1 or TRBD2 (5 bases each). CDR1 is MGHDK, CDR2 SYGVNS, per germline. Trimming took off 3 bases at V and 8 bases at J, with 14 bases between the two ends. The CDR3 consists of 14 residues. As DNA, the CDR3 is TGTGCCAGCAGTGACTCGAGGGGTGGGGATGAGCAGTTCTTC. Its translation is CASSDSRGGDEQFF.

This clonotype turned up a few times. The chain is built from TRBV6-1 and TRBJ2-5, with 8 bases identical to TRBD1. This CDR3 is 15 amino acids long. V dropped 6 bases and J dropped 4; count of bases not matched to a gene: 10. Germline CDR1 reads MNHNS; CDR2 reads SASEGT. CDR3 bases: TGTGCCAGCAGACCCGGGACAGGACCTGGAGAGACCCAGTACTTC. Its protein product is CASRPGTGPGETQYF.

There are many counts of this clonotype. In DNA, the CDR3 is TGTGCCAGCAGCTCACATGCCTTTCAGGGGACAGATACGCAGTATTTT. Translation gives CASSSHAFQGTDTQYF. The chain has TRBV7-2 and TRBJ2-3; tentatively, D is TRBD1 (6 bases). CDR1 and CDR2 from the germline V gene are SGHTA and FQGNSA. CDR3 length: 16 residues. V was clipped by 4 bases and J by 3 bases, with 17 bases between them.

The gene calls are TRBV20-1 and TRBJ2-3; 8 nucleotides match TRBD2. The ends lost 2 bases at V and 1 base at J; junction bases unmatched: 2. CDR3 length: 14 residues. Germline CDR1 and CDR2: DFQATT and SNEGSKA (reference sequence). Written as DNA, the CDR3 is TGCAGTGCTAGACGTAGCGGGGGCACAGATACGCAGTATTTT. Translation: CSARRSGGTDTQYF.

As to this clonotype: Possible read error: a much larger clone is one base away. This sequence joins TRBV19 and TRBJ2-7; perhaps TRBD2 as D (7 bases). Trimming stripped 3 bases from V and 2 bases from J, with 11 bases between. CDR3 length equals 14 residues. Germline assignment: CDR1 LNHDA and CDR2 SQIVND (reference sequence). The CDR3 reads CASSMGGPAYEQYF. The CDR3 nucleotides read TGTGCCAGTAGTATGGGGGGGCCAGCCTACGAGCAGTACTTC. Supplemented by reference TRBV19 and TRBJ2-7, the full variable domain reads DGGITQSPKYLFRKEGQNVTLSCEQNLNHDAMYWYRQDPGQGLRLIYYSQIVNDFQKGDIAEGYSVSREKKESFPLTVTSAQKNPTAFYLCASSMGGPAYEQYFGPGTRLTVT.

The rearrangement uses TRBV24-1 and TRBJ2-3; D perhaps matches TRBD1 (5 bases). Per germline, CDR1 KGHDR and CDR2 SFDVKD. V dropped 3 bases and J dropped 14 bases, with 8 bases sitting between them. This CDR3 spans 10 amino acids. DNA of the CDR3: TGTGCCACCAGTGATAATACAGGGTATTTT. The encoded protein is CATSDNTGYF.

This clonotype was observed at least ten times. This chain connects TRBV6-1 to TRBJ1-5, with D hard to call. Germline CDR1 reads MNHNS; CDR2 reads SASEGT. V lost 1 base and J lost 6, with 10 bases in between. CDR3 length: 14 amino acids. CDR3 loop: CASSEGGFGQPQHF. In DNA, the CDR3 is TGTGCCAGCAGTGAAGGCGGGTTCGGTCAGCCCCAGCATTTT.

As regards this clonotype: A much more abundant neighbour one base away suggests this may be a read error. The genes are TRBV6-1 and TRBJ1-4, with D possibly being TRBD1 (5 bases). The germline V gene encodes CDR1 MNHNS and CDR2 SASEGT. The CDR3 length is 19 residues. The CDR3 loop reads CASSEVGRVVWNVNEKLSF. The DNA for the CDR3 is TGTGCCAGCAGTGAAGTTGGCAGGGTAGTATGGAACGTTAATGAAAAACTGTCTTTT.

V is TRBV20-1 and J is TRBJ2-5, with TRBD2 matching over 11 bases. Germline CDR1 and CDR2: DFQATT and SNEGSKA (reference sequence). Trimming removed 2 bases from V and 3 bases from J; junction bases left unmatched: 8. The CDR3 loop spans 16 amino acids. This CDR3 reads CSARSSGRKIKETQYF. CDR3 sequence (DNA): TGCAGTGCTAGATCTAGCGGGAGGAAAATAAAAGAGACCCAGTACTTC.